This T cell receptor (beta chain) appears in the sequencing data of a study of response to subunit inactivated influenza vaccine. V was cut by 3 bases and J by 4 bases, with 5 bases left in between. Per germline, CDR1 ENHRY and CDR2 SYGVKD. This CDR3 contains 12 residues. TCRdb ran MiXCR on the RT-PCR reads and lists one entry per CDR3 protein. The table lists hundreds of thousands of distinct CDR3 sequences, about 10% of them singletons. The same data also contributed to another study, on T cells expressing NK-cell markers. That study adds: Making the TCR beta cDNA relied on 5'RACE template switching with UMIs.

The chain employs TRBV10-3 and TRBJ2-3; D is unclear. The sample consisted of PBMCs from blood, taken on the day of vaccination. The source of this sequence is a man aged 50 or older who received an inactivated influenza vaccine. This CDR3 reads CAISDRSDTQYF. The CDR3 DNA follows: TGTGCCATCAGTGACAGATCAGATACGCAGTATTTT.